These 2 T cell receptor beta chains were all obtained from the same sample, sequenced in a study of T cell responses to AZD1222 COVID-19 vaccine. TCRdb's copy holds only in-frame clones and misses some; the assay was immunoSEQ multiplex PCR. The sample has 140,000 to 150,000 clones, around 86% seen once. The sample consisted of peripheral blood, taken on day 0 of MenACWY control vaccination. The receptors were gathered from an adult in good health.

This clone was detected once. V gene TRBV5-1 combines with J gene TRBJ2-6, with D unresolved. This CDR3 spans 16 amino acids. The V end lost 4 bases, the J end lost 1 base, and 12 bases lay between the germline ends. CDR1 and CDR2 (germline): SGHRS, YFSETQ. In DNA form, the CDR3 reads TGCGCCAGCAGCCCAACCGCCGGATCTGGGGCCAACGTCCTGACTTTC. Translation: CASSPTAGSGANVLTF.

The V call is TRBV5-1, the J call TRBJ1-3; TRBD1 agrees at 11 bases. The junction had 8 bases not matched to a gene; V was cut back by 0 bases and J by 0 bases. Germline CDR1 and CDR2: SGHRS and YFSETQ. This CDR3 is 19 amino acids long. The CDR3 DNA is TGCGCCAGCAGCTTGGGGACAGGGGGCTCTTTCTCCTCTGGAAACACCATATATTTT. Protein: CASSLGTGGSFSSGNTIYF.